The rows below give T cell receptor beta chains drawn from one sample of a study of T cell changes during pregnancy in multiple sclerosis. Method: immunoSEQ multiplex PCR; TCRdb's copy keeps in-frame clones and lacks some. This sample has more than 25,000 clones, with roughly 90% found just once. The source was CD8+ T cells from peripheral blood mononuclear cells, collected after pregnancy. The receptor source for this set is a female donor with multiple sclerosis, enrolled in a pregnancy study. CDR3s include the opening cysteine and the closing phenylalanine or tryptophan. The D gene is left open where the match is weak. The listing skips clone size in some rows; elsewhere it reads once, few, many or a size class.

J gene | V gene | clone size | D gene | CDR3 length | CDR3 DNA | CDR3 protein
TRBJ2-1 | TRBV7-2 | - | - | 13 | TGTGCCAGCAGACCGAGGGCCTACAATGAGCAGTTCTTC | CASRPRAYNEQFF
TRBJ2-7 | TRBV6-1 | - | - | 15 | TGTGCCAGCAGTGAAATCGAGGACACCTCCTACGAGCAGTACTTC | CASSEIEDTSYEQYF
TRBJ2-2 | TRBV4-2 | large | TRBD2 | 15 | TGTGCCAGCAGCCCACTAGCGGGAGACACCGGGGAGCTGTTTTTT | CASSPLAGDTGELFF
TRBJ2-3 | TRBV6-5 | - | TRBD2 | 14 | TGTGCCAGCAGTATAGCGGGAGAGGGAGATACGCAGTATTTT | CASSIAGEGDTQYF
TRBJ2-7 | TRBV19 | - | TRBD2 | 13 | TGTGCCAGTAGTCAGCGGGAGAACGGCGAGCAGTACTTC | CASSQRENGEQYF
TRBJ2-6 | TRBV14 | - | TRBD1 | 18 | TGTGCCAGCAGCCAATCGGGACAGGGACTCTCTGGGGCCAACGTCCTGACTTTC | CASSQSGQGLSGANVLTF
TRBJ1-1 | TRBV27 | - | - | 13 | TGTGCCAGCAGTTTATCGGCAGGGTCTGAAGCTTTCTTT | CASSLSAGSEAFF
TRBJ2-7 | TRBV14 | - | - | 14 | TGTGCCAGCAGCCTTTGGGACTGGCCCCCTGAGCAGTACTTC | CASSLWDWPPEQYF
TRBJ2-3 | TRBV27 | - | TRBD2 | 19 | TGTGCCAGCAGTCAAAGCGGGAGGGCCGGAGGATTTGGGACAGATACGCAGTATTTT | CASSQSGRAGGFGTDTQYF
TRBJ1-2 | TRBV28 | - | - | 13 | TGTGCCAGCAGTTTAAACAGAGTTGTTGGCTACACCTTC | CASSLNRVVGYTF
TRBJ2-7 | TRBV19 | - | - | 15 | TGTGCCAGTAGTATATCTACCTGGGGCGGCTACGAGCAGTACTTC | CASSISTWGGYEQYF
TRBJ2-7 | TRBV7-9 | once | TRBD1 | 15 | TGTGCCAGCAGCTTTCCGGGACAGGGGGCCGGGGAGCAGTACTTC | CASSFPGQGAGEQYF
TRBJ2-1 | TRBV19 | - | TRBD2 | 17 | TGTGCCAGTAGGCGCCACTTTCCAGCGGGAGTTGTCTATGAGCAGTTCTTC | CASRRHFPAGVVYEQFF
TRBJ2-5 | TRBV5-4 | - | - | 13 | TGTGCCAGCAGCTTCCGAGGGCAAGAGACCCAGTACTTC | CASSFRGQETQYF
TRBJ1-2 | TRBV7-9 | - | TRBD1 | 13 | TGTGCCAGCAGCCTGGACAGGAGGAGTGGCTACACCTTC | CASSLDRRSGYTF
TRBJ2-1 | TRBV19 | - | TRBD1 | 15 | TGTGCCAGTAGTATTAAGACAGGGGCCTACAATGAGCAGTTCTTC | CASSIKTGAYNEQFF
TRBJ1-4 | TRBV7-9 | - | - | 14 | TGTGCCAGCAGTCGGACAGACCTTAATGAAAAACTGTTTTTT | CASSRTDLNEKLFF
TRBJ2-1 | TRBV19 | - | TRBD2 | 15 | TGTGCCAGTAGTATGGGCGGGAGGTCCTACAATGAGCAGTTCTTC | CASSMGGRSYNEQFF
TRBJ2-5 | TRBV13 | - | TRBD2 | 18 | TGTGCCAGCAGCTTAGAAGGCCCACTAGCGGGAGGGATGGAGACCCAGTACTTC | CASSLEGPLAGGMETQYF
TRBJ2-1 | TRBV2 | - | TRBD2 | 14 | TGTGCCAGCAGTTTAGCGGGAGGACTAATTGAGCAGTTCTTC | CASSLAGGLIEQFF
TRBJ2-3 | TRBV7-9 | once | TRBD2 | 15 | TGTGCCAGCAGCCGAAGCGGGAGGGTGACAGATACGCAGTATTTT | CASSRSGRVTDTQYF
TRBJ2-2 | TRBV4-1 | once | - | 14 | TGCGCCAGCAGCCAAGGGTTGGGAGTCGGGGAGCTGTTTTTT | CASSQGLGVGELFF
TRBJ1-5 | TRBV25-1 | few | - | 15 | TGTGCCAGCAGTGAATTCGCCAGTAGCAATCAGCCCCAGCATTTT | CASSEFASSNQPQHF
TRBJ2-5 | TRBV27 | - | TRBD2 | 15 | TGTGCCAGCAGTTGGGAGGGACTAGCGGGAGAGACCCAGTACTTC | CASSWEGLAGETQYF
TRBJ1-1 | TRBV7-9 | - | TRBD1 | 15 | TGTGCCAGCAGCCCCCCCGGACAGGGGTACACTGAAGCTTTCTTT | CASSPPGQGYTEAFF
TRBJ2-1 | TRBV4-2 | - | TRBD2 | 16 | TGTGCCAGCAGCCAAGGTTCGATAGCGGGAGCCAATGAGCAGTTCTTC | CASSQGSIAGANEQFF
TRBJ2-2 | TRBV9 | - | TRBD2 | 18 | TGTGCCAGCAGCCCCAGAACGGTAGCGGGGGGGGGCACCGGGGAGCTGTTTTTT | CASSPRTVAGGGTGELFF
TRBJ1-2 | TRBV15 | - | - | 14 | TGTGCCACCAGCAATTACGGAGCTAACTATGGCTACACCTTC | CATSNYGANYGYTF
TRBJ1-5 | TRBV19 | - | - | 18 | TGTGCCAGTAGTAGGACCATCAACCCGACAGGTTTGGATCAGCCCCAGCATTTT | CASSRTINPTGLDQPQHF
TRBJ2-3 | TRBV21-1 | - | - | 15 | TGTGCCAGCAGCGGGACAGGGGGCGAAGCAGATACGCAGTATTTT | CASSGTGGEADTQYF
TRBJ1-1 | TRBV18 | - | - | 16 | TGTGCCAGCTCACCACTCGACGGGGTAACGAACACTGAAGCTTTCTTT | CASSPLDGVTNTEAFF
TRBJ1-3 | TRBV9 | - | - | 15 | TGTGCCAGCAGCGAACAGGGAAACACTGGAAACACCATATATTTT | CASSEQGNTGNTIYF
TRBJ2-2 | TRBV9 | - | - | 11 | TGTGCCAGCAGCTCAATGGGGGAGCTGTTTTTT | CASSSMGELFF
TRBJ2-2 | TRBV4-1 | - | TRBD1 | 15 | TGCGCCAGCAGCCGCGGACAGGAAATTAGCGGGGAGCTGTTTTTT | CASSRGQEISGELFF
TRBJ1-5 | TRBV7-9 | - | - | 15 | TGTGCCAGCAGCTTAGCGTCGGGCAGGGATCAGCCCCAGCATTTT | CASSLASGRDQPQHF
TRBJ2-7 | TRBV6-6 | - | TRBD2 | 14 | TGTGCCAGCAGTTACGGGACTAGCGGCTACGAGCAGTACTTC | CASSYGTSGYEQYF
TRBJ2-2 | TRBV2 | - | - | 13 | TGTGCCAGCAGTTTAAGAGGCACCGGGGAGCTGTTTTTT | CASSLRGTGELFF
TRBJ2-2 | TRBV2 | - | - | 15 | TGTGCCAGCAGTGAATACAGATCGAACACCGGGGAGCTGTTTTTT | CASSEYRSNTGELFF
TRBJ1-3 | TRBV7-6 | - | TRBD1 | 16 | TGTGCCAGCAGCTCGCGACAGGGGCAACAAGGTTACACCATATATTTT | CASSSRQGQQGYTIYF
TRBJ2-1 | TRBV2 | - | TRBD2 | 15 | TGTGCCAGCAGTGGGACTAGCGGGAGGGGGAATGAGCAGTTCTTC | CASSGTSGRGNEQFF
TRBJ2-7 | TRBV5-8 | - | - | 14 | TGTGCCAGCAGCCACTCAGACAGCCACTACGAGCAGTACTTC | CASSHSDSHYEQYF
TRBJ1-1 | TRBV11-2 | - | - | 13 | TGTGCCAGCAGCCCCCGTACCGGTACTGAAGCTTTCTTT | CASSPRTGTEAFF